A selection of T cell receptor beta chains follows, all from one sample in a study of graft-versus-host responses after intestinal transplantation. Data came from immunoSEQ multiplex PCR; TCRdb stores just in-frame clones and leaves some out. The sample shows under 20,000 clones, over 90% of them seen only once. The sample was PBMCs, taken 23 days after intestinal transplant. These TCRs come from a human patient who received an intestinal transplant, so some T cells may come from the graft donor. CDR3s include the opening cysteine and the closing phenylalanine or tryptophan. The D gene is left open where the match is weak. The listing skips clone size in some rows; elsewhere it reads once, few, many or a size class.

d_call j_call v_call clone_size cdr3_nt cdr3_aa
TRBD2 TRBJ2-1 TRBV5-1 - TGCGCCAGCAGCTTCCCGGGACTAGAGCAGTTCTTC CASSFPGLEQFF
- TRBJ2-3 TRBV11-2 - TGTGCCAGCAGCCGTCCCCTAGGGGGGGATACGCAGTATTTT CASSRPLGGDTQYF
- TRBJ2-3 TRBV5-6 - TGTGCCAGCAGCCCAGGGATCGCAGATACGCAGTATTTT CASSPGIADTQYF
TRBD1 TRBJ1-1 TRBV11-2 - TGTGCCAGCAGCTTGACAGGGGTAACTGAAGCTTTCTTT CASSLTGVTEAFF
TRBD1 TRBJ2-5 TRBV15 - TGTGCCACCAGCAGAGATTTATGGTGGGACAGAGACCAAGAGACCCAGTACTTC CATSRDLWWDRDQETQYF
TRBD2 TRBJ2-1 TRBV5-1 - TGCGCCAGCAGCAGATGGGGGCCCCCGGGACTAGCGGATTCCTACAATGAGCAGTTCTTC CASSRWGPPGLADSYNEQFF
TRBD2 TRBJ2-1 TRBV9 - TGTGCCAGCAGCGTTGGTAGCGGGAAAATCACATCCTACAATGAGCAGTTCTTC CASSVGSGKITSYNEQFF
TRBD2 TRBJ2-1 TRBV7-3 - TGTGCCAGCAGCCCGGTAGCGGGATCCTACAATGAGCAGTTCTTC CASSPVAGSYNEQFF
TRBD2 TRBJ2-1 TRBV7-8 - TGTGCCAGCAGCGGATCCTTGTGGCGGGAGGGCCAGAATGAGCAGTTCTTC CASSGSLWREGQNEQFF
- TRBJ1-1 TRBV10-1 - TGCGCCAGCAGTGAGTCGAAAATAGGAGCCGCTGGCCCGAACACTGAAGCTTTCTTT CASSESKIGAAGPNTEAFF
TRBD2 TRBJ2-1 TRBV7-9 - TGTGCCAGCAGCTTATCACTAGCGGTACAGCACAATGAGCAGTTCTTC CASSLSLAVQHNEQFF
TRBD2 TRBJ2-3 TRBV7-6 - TGTGCCAGCAGCTCTGGACTAGCGGGCCCCCGGGATACGCAGTATTTT CASSSGLAGPRDTQYF
- TRBJ1-5 TRBV27 - TGTGCCAGCAGCCCTACTGTGGGTCAGCCCCAGCATTTT CASSPTVGQPQHF
- TRBJ1-5 TRBV19 - TGTGCCAGTAGTATTGCAGATCGGGGGAGGCAGCCCCAGCATTTT CASSIADRGRQPQHF
- TRBJ2-7 TRBV2 - TGTGCCAGCCATTACAGCTCCTACGAGCAGTACTTC CASHYSSYEQYF
- TRBJ2-5 TRBV27 - TGTGCCAGCAGTTTAAATGGGGGGACCCAGTACTTC CASSLNGGTQYF
- TRBJ2-5 TRBV19 - TGTGCCAGTAGACCTGACTTGGAACAAGAGACCCAGTACTTC CASRPDLEQETQYF
- TRBJ2-7 TRBV11-1 - TGTGCCAGCAGCCCCAATCCTAGCTCCCCCTACGAGCAGTACTTC CASSPNPSSPYEQYF
- TRBJ2-5 TRBV12-5 - TGTGCTAGTGGGTTGGATCGGGAGACCCAGTACTTC CASGLDRETQYF
TRBD2 TRBJ2-4 TRBV4-1 - TGCGCCAGCAGCCACCCAATCAGACTAGCGGGAGGCTTCAAAAACATTCAGTACTTC CASSHPIRLAGGFKNIQYF
- TRBJ2-7 TRBV2 - TGTGCCAGCAGTGGGGCTTCGGCAGCCTACGAGCAGTACTTC CASSGASAAYEQYF
- TRBJ1-2 TRBV5-4 - TGTGCCAGCAGCTTGGTGGCAGCCCCTTACTATGGCTACACCTTC CASSLVAAPYYGYTF
- TRBJ1-2 TRBV19 - TGTGCCAGTAGTATTATTTGGTCGGAGGACAGTCATGGCTACACCTTC CASSIIWSEDSHGYTF
- TRBJ2-1 TRBV28 - TGTGCCAGCAGTTTCGGGGATGTCAATGAGCAGTTCTTC CASSFGDVNEQFF
- TRBJ1-1 TRBV9 - - CASIRVGAAAAMTLSFLWAFF
TRBD2 TRBJ2-4 TRBV2 - TGTGCCAGCAGTCCTCCCCCGGGAGGGCTGAAAAACATTCAGTACTTC CASSPPPGGLKNIQYF
TRBD2 TRBJ2-1 TRBV10-1 - TGCGCCAGCAGTGCCCGGGAGGATGAGCAGTTCTTC CASSAREDEQFF
- TRBJ1-2 TRBV16 - TGTGCCAGCAGCGGTTTAAGGATCGTTAGAAAGACCTATGGCTACACCTTC CASSGLRIVRKTYGYTF
- TRBJ2-7 TRBV7-8 - TGTGCCAGCAGCTTATATGACTCCTACGAGCAGTACTTC CASSLYDSYEQYF
TRBD2 TRBJ2-3 TRBV27 - TGTGCCAGCAGTTTTGGGACTAGCGGGAGACCGGATACGCAGTATTTT CASSFGTSGRPDTQYF
- TRBJ2-1 TRBV5-6 - TGTGCCAGCAGCTTCTCGGGGGGCGGTGAGCAGTTCTTC CASSFSGGGEQFF
- TRBJ1-2 TRBV6-5 once TGTGCCAGCGGACCCGGGGCTAACTATGGCTACACCTTC CASGPGANYGYTF
TRBD2 TRBJ2-7 TRBV7-9 - TGTGCCAGCACCGTGCCGGGACTACCCTACGAGCAGTACTTC CASTVPGLPYEQYF
- TRBJ1-2 TRBV28 - TGTGCCAGCAGTTCGACAGCTAACTATGGCTACACCTTC CASSSTANYGYTF
TRBD1 TRBJ1-1 TRBV28 - TGTGCCAGCAGTTTATTTTGGGACAGGCCATTGAACACTGAAGCTTTCTTT CASSLFWDRPLNTEAFF
TRBD1 TRBJ1-1 TRBV7-3 once TGTGCCAGCAGCTTAAAGACAGGGAGGGGGGAAGTCTACACTGAAGCTTTCTTT CASSLKTGRGEVYTEAFF
TRBD2 TRBJ2-1 TRBV9 - TGTGCCAGCAGCACCCGATATGGGACTAGCGGGAGAAGCAATGAGCAGTTCTTC CASSTRYGTSGRSNEQFF